This T cell receptor beta chain was sequenced in a study of early T cells in non-severe SARS-CoV-2 infection. Study-level information: Sequencing of unsorted whole blood was done on bulk RNA, leaving chains unpaired.

Study-wide findings and caveats: Private and CD4 specificities were missed by VDJdb matching, skewed to anti-spike CD8.

This clonotype was detected ten times or more. The antigen remains unidentified. Attached unique molecular identifiers marked individual cDNA molecules. Each CDR3 protein gets one entry after TCRdb re-called the 5' RACE reads with MiXCR. The sample lists about 36,000 distinct CDR3 sequences; less than 7.5% were seen once. From germline, CDR1 is MGHRA and CDR2 YSYEKL. V shed 4 bases and J shed 5 bases, with 29 bases lying between them. This CDR3 has 19 residues. This specimen consisted of whole blood, obtained at baseline. The chain recombines TRBV4-1 with TRBJ1-1; possibly TRBD1 for D (6 bases). The receptor's source is an adult who was a healthcare worker with PCR-confirmed SARS-CoV-2 infection or an uninfected control (not recorded which). The CDR3: CASSRALGETPLGGTEAFF. CDR3 nucleotide sequence: TGCGCCAGCAGCCGGGCCTTGGGAGAAACTCCCCTAGGGGGGACTGAAGCTTTCTTT.